A single sample gave rise to the 9 T cell receptor beta chains below, sequenced in a study of blood T cell repertoires in COVID-19. Sequenced by immunoSEQ multiplex PCR; TCRdb stores in-frame clones only, minus some. This sample has 75,000 to 100,000 clones; roughly three quarters occur once, and the top ten carry roughly a tenth. Input material: peripheral blood. Source of these receptors: a woman over 75 with acute or convalescent COVID-19.

The chain has TRBV7-8 and TRBJ2-3; D remains ambiguous. CDR3 length: 13 amino acids. V dropped 1 base and J dropped 3 bases, with 5 bases sitting between them. Germline V gives CDR1 SGHVS, CDR2 FQNEAQ. CDR3 nucleotides: TGTGCCAGCAGCTTAGGCAGAACAGATACGCAGTATTTT. Protein sequence: CASSLGRTDTQYF. Looking up the rest from reference TRBV7-8 and TRBJ2-3 gives the full variable domain: GAGVSQSPRYKVAKRGQDVALRCDPISGHVSLFWYQQALGQGPEFLTYFQNEAQLDKSGLPSDRFFAERPEGSVSTLKIQRTQQEDSAVYLCASSLGRTDTQYFGPGTRLTVL.

The chain carries TRBV27 and TRBJ2-1; tentative D call: TRBD2 (6 bases). The CDR3 extends over 13 amino acids. Germline V gives CDR1 MNHEY, CDR2 SMNVEV (reference sequence). V was shortened by 6 bases and J by 3 bases, with 9 bases between the two germline ends. The CDR3 sequence: CASSRDFYNEQFF. The CDR3 DNA sequence: TGTGCCAGCAGCAGGGACTTCTACAATGAGCAGTTCTTC.

This chain links TRBV9 with TRBJ1-1; the D gene is possibly TRBD1 (6 bases). Germline lookup yields CDR1 SGDLS and CDR2 YYNGEE. Trimming took 0 bases from V and 5 from J, leaving 11 bases between them. The CDR3 is made up of 14 amino acids. The CDR3 nucleotides read TGTGCCAGCAGCGTAGGGGCAGGGGAAACTGAAGCTTTCTTT. This codes for CASSVGAGETEAFF.

The V gene is TRBV7-6, the J gene TRBJ2-2; 9 positions agree with TRBD1. CDR3 length equals 15 residues. In germline, CDR1 is SGHVS, CDR2 FNYEAQ. Losses at the gene ends were 5 bases for V and 3 bases for J; bases not matched to a gene: 4. This chain's CDR3 is CASSNRDRDTGELFF. The CDR3 DNA follows: TGTGCCAGCAGCAACCGGGACAGGGACACCGGGGAGCTGTTTTTT.

V and J are TRBV6-5 and TRBJ2-2, with D possibly TRBD1 on 6 matching bases. Germline V CDR1 and CDR2: MNHEY, SVGAGI. Deletions cut 5 bases from V and 0 bases from J, with 10 bases between. The length of the CDR3 is 15 residues. The CDR3 nucleotides are TGTGCCAGCAGTCCCAGGGGTCCGAACACCGGGGAGCTGTTTTTT. Translation gives CASSPRGPNTGELFF.

V is TRBV6-1 and J is TRBJ1-4; TRBD1 matches 9 bases. V dropped 3 bases and J dropped 10; count of bases not matched to a gene: 6. CDR1 is MNHNS and CDR2 is SASEGT in the germline V gene. The CDR3 is 14 amino acids. The CDR3 here is CASSEDRGRGKLFF. The CDR3 coding sequence is TGTGCCAGCAGTGAGGACAGGGGCAGGGGAAAACTGTTTTTT.

The V and J genes are TRBV7-2 and TRBJ2-1; possibly TRBD2 for D (6 bases). CDR1 is SGHTA, CDR2 FQGNSA, per germline. Trimming stripped 1 base from V and 4 bases from J, with 11 bases between. This CDR3 spans 15 amino acids. The CDR3 region has the DNA TGTGCCAGCAGCTTAGGAGCGGGCACTTACAATGAGCAGTTCTTC. Its translation: CASSLGAGTYNEQFF.

This clone was detected many times. The V call is TRBV5-1, the J call TRBJ1-1; tentative D call: TRBD1 (5 bases). Germline assignment: CDR1 SGHRS and CDR2 YFSETQ. V lost 7 bases and J lost 1, with 17 bases in between. This CDR3 has 15 amino acids. The CDR3 protein is CASGQPPGGNTEAFF. Written as DNA, the CDR3 is TGCGCCAGCGGCCAGCCGCCCGGGGGGAACACTGAAGCTTTCTTT. The whole variable domain, remainder taken from reference TRBV5-1 and TRBJ1-1, is KAGVTQTPRYLIKTRGQQVTLSCSPISGHRSVSWYQQTPGQGLQFLFEYFSETQRNKGNFPGRFSGRQFSNSRSEMNVSTLELGDSALYLCASGQPPGGNTEAFFGQGTRLTVV.

The gene calls are TRBV19 and TRBJ1-5; D is ambiguous. Germline-derived CDR1 and CDR2 are LNHDA and SQIVND (reference sequence). V lost 1 base and J 7 bases, leaving 14 bases between the germline ends. This CDR3 is 15 amino acids long. The chain's CDR3 is CASSIGGVRSQPQHF. DNA of the CDR3: TGTGCCAGTAGTATAGGAGGCGTCCGCTCACAGCCCCAGCATTTT.